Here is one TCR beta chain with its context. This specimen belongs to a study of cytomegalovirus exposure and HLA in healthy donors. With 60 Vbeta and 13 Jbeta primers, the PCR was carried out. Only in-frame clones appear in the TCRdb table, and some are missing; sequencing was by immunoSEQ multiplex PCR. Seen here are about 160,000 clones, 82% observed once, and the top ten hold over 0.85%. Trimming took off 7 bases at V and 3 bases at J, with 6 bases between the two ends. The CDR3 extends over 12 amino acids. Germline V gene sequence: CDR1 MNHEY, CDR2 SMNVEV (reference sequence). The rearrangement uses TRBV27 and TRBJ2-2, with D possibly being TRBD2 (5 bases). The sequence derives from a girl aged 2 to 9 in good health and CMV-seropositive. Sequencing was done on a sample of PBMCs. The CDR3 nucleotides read TGTGCCAGCATCGGGGACACCGGGGAGCTGTTTTTT. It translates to CASIGDTGELFF.